This TCR beta chain was retrieved from a study of cytomegalovirus exposure and HLA in healthy donors (dated by TCRdb to about 2017). Regarding the complete study: In an earlier analysis of fewer than 750 of the donors, around 300 Gb of sequence data and approximately 100 million unique TCR beta sequences from some 170 million T cells were reported. The study aimed to test whether cataloging public T cell receptors could reveal signatures of past pathogen exposure. To decide whether each TCR beta V gene segment behaved as functional or pseudogenic, an earlier analysis of nearly 600 of the donors relied on high-throughput TCR beta sequencing. The study used immunosequencing to profile the T cell repertoires of 666 subjects and linked those repertoires to cytomegalovirus serostatus. Rather than using new phenotypic data, the later analysis identified candidate immune exposures from TCR beta sequences and from how often those sequences occurred across donors. On average, roughly 200,000 unique TCR beta nucleotide sequences were sequenced per donor among 398 genotyped donors of the cohort, with about 19% of those sequences being non-productive. Genome-wide SNP genotypes for about 65% of the 666 donors were used in a later genetic analysis, which treated that subset as a discovery cohort. Donor age, sex, ethnicity and CMV serostatus were compiled together with the repertoire data. To predict cytomegalovirus infection status, the study brought together high-throughput TCR immunosequencing, statistical association of individual TCRs with disease status, and machine learning. Typing coverage differed by locus: A, B, C, DRB1 and DQB1 were typed in roughly 620-640 donors, DQA1 in 522, DPA1 in 600 to 610, and DPB1 in just under 490. Every repertoire in the discovery cohort had been generated on one and the same sequencing platform. HLA typing covered class I and class II loci at four-digit resolution. A separate validation cohort of about 110 different subjects was used in addition to the 666-subject first cohort. To study patterns of TCR occurrence, a later analysis re-analyzed previously published TCR beta repertoires from around 670 donors and added high-resolution HLA genotyping. Several DR-DQ haplotypes were treated as single units for association and clustering because of strong linkage in the cohort. An early release covering some 640 HLA-typed donors comprised about 300 gigabases of sequencing data and tens of millions of unique TCR sequences. The genetic ancestry cluster associated with self-reported Caucasian donors included around four fifths of the roughly 400 genotyped donors. Overall study results and their limits: According to the authors, the approach could potentially be generalized to other disease states and immunological phenotypes. Linkage disequilibrium might explain the correlated functional status among segregating V segments, but an unknown experimental factor could not be ruled out. The study gave a list of roughly 150 TCR beta chains associated with cytomegalovirus. A later genetic analysis reported fewer N-insertions in productive TCRs among donors in an Asian-associated ancestry cluster than the roughly 620-donor mean. A later analysis associated 15,000 or so TCR beta sequences with specific HLA alleles at a false discovery rate of 0.05. Because counts were too low, around 17 rarely observed V segments, including chromosome 9 orphons, were left out of the earlier analysis of a few hundred of the donors. An earlier analysis of around 500 of the donors showed that most TCR beta V segments appeared in productive rearrangements either about 87% or about 30% of the time, which broadly matched IMGT annotations. A cluster of highly shared sequence variants was judged likely to be a technical artifact of the sequencing pipeline. A later genetic analysis associated a missense DCLRE1C variant with V-gene and J-gene trimming of TCR beta chains, and an independent cohort replicated the association. Compared with equally common non-associated chains, HLA-associated TCR beta chains in a later analysis were more clonally expanded and had lower generation probabilities. Assigning TCR associations to individual alleles was difficult when HLA alleles, especially DR and DQ, strongly co-occurred. In both the original and validation cohorts, the classifier was reported to diagnose cytomegalovirus status with high specificity and sensitivity. CMV serostatus was the only immune exposure information available for the cohort. A later analysis found that most CMV-associated TCR beta chains appeared HLA-restricted, with HLA associations seemingly driven largely by CMV exposure. HLA typing was unavailable for some donors at each locus, so association tests used only the typed subset. In a later analysis, TCR association rates were found to vary across HLA loci, with the most associated TCRs seen for DRB1 alleles and the fewest for HLA-C alleles. Several of the top co-occurrence clusters appeared to be linked to parvovirus B19, influenza, CMV and Epstein-Barr virus, according to a later analysis. Three of the identified cytomegalovirus-associated TCR beta chains were confirmed in vitro to be specific for cytomegalovirus antigens. Sequencing depth was assumed to be roughly uniform across donors in the presence/absence analyses, though that assumption may not hold. The 87-base-pair reads could not distinguish some IMGT-functional V segments, including TRBV6-2 and TRBV6-3, so those segments were excluded. While some public TCRs were present in many individuals, most TCR sequences turned up only very rarely across donors. A further reported finding was that TCR beta sequences accurately predicted the HLA-A and HLA-B alleles for most subjects in the first cohort. The cohort was sequenced for TCR beta chains only, and without alpha or paired-chain data the features that could be detected were limited.

In total, 666 healthy bone marrow donors made up the cohort. All cohort members were sampled while nominally healthy, although unrecorded immune exposures were likely present. The donor tested CMV seropositive, placing the donor among the approximately 310 seropositive members of the cohort. Every donor gave a peripheral blood sample, and the peripheral blood mononuclear cells from that sample were used for TCR beta sequencing. The Qiagen DNeasy Blood Extraction Kit was used to extract genomic DNA from the blood cell samples. For CDR1 and CDR2, the germline V gene lists MNHEY and SVGAGI. The CDR3 starts with the cysteine, ends with the phenylalanine, and has 13 residues. Here the CDR3 DNA is all that survives: 39 bases in frame from base 1. Trimming removed 7 bases from V and 4 bases from J; the gene matches leave 7 bases unexplained. For this clone: Its antigen is currently not known. Per-nucleotide qualities are absent, and no much larger clonotype sits a single base away.

Library method: the immunoSEQ multiplex PCR assay. The multiplex PCR relied on a mix of 60 forward primers for TCR Vbeta segments and 13 reverse primers for TCR Jbeta segments. A multiplex PCR assay on genomic DNA amplified the CDR3 region of rearranged TCR beta genes. On the Illumina HiSeq System, the amplified TCR beta libraries were sequenced as 87-base-pair reads. As for the original processing: A later analysis counted about 80 million unique TCR beta chains across the 550 to 750 repertoires, and 10 million to 12 million of these chains were shared by at least two donors. Raw reads were error-corrected and collapsed into unique sequences with a nearest-neighbor algorithm that merged closely related sequences to remove PCR and sequencing errors. CDR3 sequences were aligned to IMGT reference sequences to assign V, D and J gene segments. Each retained sequence needed at least a six-nucleotide match to both a V gene segment and a J gene segment. A rearrangement was called productive if the CDR3 had no stop codons and remained in frame with V and J, and every other rearrangement was called non-productive. CDR3 was defined according to IMGT convention as the region running from the second conserved V-encoded cysteine to the conserved J-encoded phenylalanine. The earlier analysis of about 590 of the donors excluded sequences that lacked an unambiguous match to a single V gene segment. In an earlier analysis of 450 to 700 of the donors, V segments were called functional above 56.7% productive rearrangements and were called segregating when the between-donor standard deviation exceeded 5%. A statistical classification framework was developed to diagnose cytomegalovirus status using the catalog of TCR beta chain sequences. V and J gene assignment, in a later analysis, came from comparing TCR nucleotide sequences with IMGT/GENE-DB human TR gene sequences. In a later analysis, CDR3 sequences and most-parsimonious VDJ recombination scenarios were assigned using the TCRdist pipeline. In a later analysis, every TCR beta chain was defined by the combination of its CDR3 amino acid sequence and its V-gene family, and reads without a unique V-gene family were dropped. A later analysis removed 450 to 600 highly shared, low-generation-probability nucleotide sequences to deal with suspected cross-contamination and a sequencing artifact. A later analysis calculated a clonal expansion index for each public chain from normalized within-repertoire ranks of inferred template counts. A later analysis computed generation probabilities with a VDJ recombination model fitted to out-of-frame rearrangements, and checked the results against IGoR. A later analysis scored TCR-TCR, TCR-HLA and TCR-CMV co-occurrence with hypergeometric tests, applying a repertoire-size bias correction to TCR pairs. To estimate false discovery rates, a later analysis permuted the HLA or CMV assignments 20 times. In a later analysis, co-occurring TCRs were grouped using DBSCAN, and TCRdist sequence similarity was added for clustering within HLA-allele-positive subsets. Co-occurrence clustering excluded repertoires with fewer than 30,000 or more than 120,000 public chains, plus five with anomalous nucleotide sharing. Sourced from immuneACCESS, this table was stored by TCRdb with only in-frame sequences that have V and J called. A share of the clones is absent; for the studies checked, an unresolved V gene accounts for under half, and the remainder has no known explanation. That table gives V, J and clone size, and the DNA gave D and trimming. Here the sample has fewer than 200,000 clones; 83% occur a single time. Together, the top ten hold about 1.7% of the sample.

The sample was PBMCs. The TCR was taken from a middle-aged man in good health and CMV-seropositive. The sequence links TRBV6-5 to TRBJ2-7; the central 7 bases match TRBD1. The bases are TGTGCCAGCACCAAGACAGGGTGGTACGAGCAGTACTTC. Its translation reads: CASTKTGWYEQYF.